Below, one TCR beta chain is given with its context. Its specificity is not known. The V gene end was trimmed by 6 bases and the J gene end by 6 bases; junction bases not matched to a gene: 9. Germline lookup yields CDR1 SGHVS and CDR2 FQNEAQ. The CDR3 is 16 residues long. The data were taken from a study of T cells in tumors after PD-1 blockade. Template: tumor biopsy or peripheral blood genomic DNA, roughly 600-6,004 ng per sample. Measured with immunoSEQ multiplex PCR; TCRdb has only the in-frame clones, and not every one. The sample has tens of thousands of clones, more than 60% seen once. Study-wide findings and caveats: Blood contained approximately 40% of the tumor's TCR clonotypes.

The sample was PBMCs, taken before anti-PD-1 therapy. The receptor was isolated from a human donor with advanced basal cell or squamous cell carcinoma (not recorded which). The V and J genes are TRBV7-8 and TRBJ1-6; 9 nucleotides match TRBD1. CDR3 DNA sequence: TGTGCCAGCAGTTCGGGACAGGGCTCTTTTAATTCACCCCTCCACTTT. This sequence encodes CASSSGQGSFNSPLHF.